This T cell receptor beta chain is drawn from a study of blood T cell repertoires in COVID-19. Background on the study: Sites across the United States, Italy and Spain contributed samples from acute and convalescent COVID-19. T cells, B-cell-depleted T cells, or PBMCs supplied cDNA or gDNA.

This clone appeared a few times. In the authors' methods: By means of reference gene primer amplification, nucleated cell counts were estimated. Measured with immunoSEQ multiplex PCR; TCRdb has only the in-frame clones, and not every one. That table furnishes V, J and clone size, whereas the DNA furnished D and trimming. Among 200,000 to 250,000 clones listed, over 75% were seen once. The CDR3 spans 16 residues. The J segment lost 8 bases and the V segment lost 5 bases, leaving 11 bases of the junction unmatched. CDR1 is SGHAT and CDR2 is FQNNGV in the germline V gene. The TCR comes from a human donor in a cohort sampled during active COVID-19. The source material was peripheral blood. This chain joins TRBV11-2 and TRBJ2-1, with 11 nucleotides matching TRBD1. The CDR3 nucleotides are TGTGCCAGCAGCATTCCCTCGGGACAGGGGGGCTATGAGCAGTTCTTC. It yields the protein CASSIPSGQGGYEQFF.